These T cell receptor beta chains were read from a single sample in a study of CD8 T cells in Susac syndrome. TCRdb independently ran MiXCR on the immunoSEQ multiplex PCR reads; one entry per CDR3 protein. This sample has 100,000 or so distinct CDR3 sequences, with 85% to 95% found just once. Material for sequencing was CD4+ T cells from PBMCs. The receptors originated from a human donor with Susac syndrome. Both conserved end residues are part of each CDR3. The D gene is left open where the match is weak. For some rows the clone size is stated as once, few or many, or as a class when expanded; others skip it.

abundance	d_gene	v_gene	j_gene	CDR3aa	CDR3nt
NA	NA	TRBV5-1	TRBJ2-3	CASSLLGQRDTQYF	TGCGCCAGCAGCTTGCTGGGGCAAAGGGATACGCAGTATTTT
NA	TRBD2	TRBV5-4	TRBJ2-7	CASSLELAGNYEQYF	TGTGCCAGCAGCTTGGAACTAGCGGGGAACTACGAGCAGTACTTC
NA	TRBD1	TRBV2	TRBJ1-2	CASSDPGQGYGYTF	TGTGCCAGCAGTGACCCGGGACAGGGCTATGGCTACACCTTC
NA	NA	TRBV3-1	TRBJ2-3	CASSRAGPSTDTQYF	TGTGCCAGCAGCCGGGCAGGGCCTAGCACAGATACGCAGTATTTT
once	NA	TRBV29-1	TRBJ1-2	CSVVEQLYGYTF	TGCAGCGTTGTTGAACAGCTCTATGGCTACACCTTC
NA	NA	TRBV21-1	TRBJ2-7	CASSNSEWEQYF	TGTGCCAGCAGCAACAGTGAATGGGAGCAGTACTTC
NA	NA	TRBV20-1	TRBJ1-2	CSATPTGRYGYTF	TGCAGTGCTACCCCCACAGGGCGGTATGGCTACACCTTC
NA	TRBD2	TRBV30	TRBJ2-5	CACERGAKETQYF	TGTGCCTGTGAGCGGGGGGCAAAAGAGACCCAGTACTTC
NA	TRBD1	TRBV28	TRBJ1-2	CASSLAQQGMGYTF	TGTGCCAGCAGTTTGGCTCAACAGGGGATGGGCTACACCTTC
NA	NA	TRBV30	TRBJ1-1	CAWDIGNTEAFF	TGTGCCTGGGACATTGGTAACACTGAAGCTTTCTTT
NA	NA	TRBV12-3/TRBV12-4	TRBJ2-2	CASSFGPGELFF	TGTGCCAGCAGTTTTGGGCCCGGGGAGCTGTTTTTT
NA	NA	TRBV20-1	TRBJ1-1	CSAATGLGTEAFF	TGCAGTGCTGCAACGGGGCTAGGGACTGAAGCTTTCTTT
NA	NA	TRBV11-3	TRBJ2-2	CASSLDGSTGELFF	TGTGCCAGCAGCTTAGATGGTTCCACCGGGGAGCTGTTTTTT
NA	NA	TRBV25-1	TRBJ1-1	CASSSQGHTEAFF	TGTGCCAGCAGTTCGCAGGGGCATACTGAAGCTTTCTTT
NA	NA	TRBV3-1	TRBJ1-4	CASSQQTEKLFF	TGTGCCAGCAGCCAACAGACGGAAAAACTGTTTTTT
NA	NA	TRBV30	TRBJ2-2	CAWGPSRNTGELFF	TGTGCCTGGGGGCCGTCCAGGAACACCGGGGAGCTGTTTTTT
NA	NA	TRBV10-3	TRBJ1-2	CAISESYGYTF	TGTGCCATCAGTGAGTCGTATGGCTACACCTTC
NA	TRBD2	TRBV30	TRBJ2-1	CAWSVSGMKFF	TGTGCCTGGAGTGTGAGCGGGATGAAGTTCTTC
NA	NA	TRBV12-3/TRBV12-4	TRBJ2-3	CASSGGDTQYF	TGTGCCAGCAGTGGGGGAGATACGCAGTATTTT
NA	NA	TRBV7-9	TRBJ1-3	CASTLTGAQGNTIYF	TGTGCCAGCACCCTCACCGGGGCGCAGGGAAACACCATATATTTT
NA	NA	TRBV20-1	TRBJ2-3	CSAREPGHGDTQYF	TGCAGTGCTAGGGAACCGGGACACGGAGATACGCAGTATTTT
NA	NA	TRBV20-1	TRBJ1-1	CSARESVYGNTEAFF	TGCAGTGCTAGGGAGTCGGTTTACGGTAACACTGAAGCTTTCTTT
NA	TRBD1	TRBV6-5	TRBJ2-2	CAVHRGRTGELFF	TGTGCCGTCCACAGGGGAAGAACCGGGGAGCTGTTTTTT
NA	TRBD1	TRBV4-3	TRBJ1-1	CASSLFTGVDEAFF	TGCGCCAGCAGCTTATTCACAGGGGTAGATGAAGCTTTCTTT
NA	NA	TRBV7-8	TRBJ2-2	CASSLMGGKTGELFF	TGTGCCAGCAGCTTAATGGGGGGTAAAACCGGGGAGCTGTTTTTT
few	NA	TRBV29-1	TRBJ1-3	CSVGSSGNTIYF	TGCAGCGTTGGCAGCTCTGGAAACACCATATATTTT
NA	NA	TRBV25-1	TRBJ2-5	CASSEYRGGETQYF	TGTGCCAGCAGTGAATATAGGGGAGGTGAGACCCAGTACTTC
NA	NA	TRBV20-1	TRBJ2-7	CSAAPGFTYEQYF	TGCAGTGCTGCCCCGGGGTTTACCTACGAGCAGTACTTC
NA	NA	TRBV3-1	TRBJ2-1	CASSPRTDFIRSEQFF	TGTGCCAGCAGCCCCCGGACAGATTTTATTCGATCTGAGCAGTTCTTC
NA	NA	TRBV29-1	TRBJ1-2	CSVDWGLGRGYTF	TGCAGCGTTGACTGGGGACTCGGGAGAGGCTACACCTTC
NA	TRBD1	TRBV2	TRBJ1-1	CASSGVPGQGAAFF	TGTGCCAGCAGTGGAGTCCCGGGACAGGGGGCAGCTTTCTTT
NA	NA	TRBV12-5	TRBJ1-1	CASGFNRDTEAFF	TGTGCTAGTGGCTTCAACAGGGACACTGAAGCTTTCTTT
NA	TRBD1	TRBV20-1	TRBJ1-1	CSARVDRGPTEAFF	TGCAGTGCTAGAGTGGACAGGGGGCCCACTGAAGCTTTCTTT
NA	NA	TRBV19	TRBJ1-2	CASSIQGGIAGDYGYTF	TGTGCCAGTAGTATACAAGGAGGGATCGCAGGGGACTATGGCTACACCTTC
once	NA	TRBV29-1	TRBJ2-1	CSEGSGVRQFF	TGCAGCGAGGGATCCGGGGTACGGCAGTTCTTC
NA	TRBD1	TRBV6-1	TRBJ1-5	CASRDRPAGNQPQHF	TGTGCCAGCAGGGACAGGCCGGCGGGCAATCAGCCCCAGCATTTT
NA	TRBD1	TRBV29-1	TRBJ1-1	CSAETGVNTEAFF	TGCAGCGCTGAGACAGGGGTGAACACTGAAGCTTTCTTT
NA	TRBD2	TRBV20-1	TRBJ2-5	CSATAGGSQETQYF	TGCAGTGCGACGGCGGGGGGGAGCCAAGAGACCCAGTACTTC
once	NA	TRBV20-1	TRBJ2-7	CSAPATGSHEQYF	TGCAGTGCCCCCGCCACAGGGAGCCACGAGCAGTACTTC
once	NA	TRBV20-1	TRBJ1-2	CSASGGQGFNYGYTF	TGCAGTGCTAGCGGGGGGCAGGGGTTTAACTATGGCTACACCTTC
NA	NA	TRBV9	TRBJ2-7	CASSEGGYEQYF	TGTGCCAGCAGCGAGGGAGGATACGAGCAGTACTTC
once	TRBD1	TRBV4-2	TRBJ2-5	CASSPSGQFQETQYF	TGTGCCAGCAGCCCCTCGGGACAGTTTCAAGAGACCCAGTACTTC
NA	TRBD2	TRBV10-3	TRBJ2-1	CAISGGGGINEQFF	TGTGCCATCAGTGGGGGGGGAGGGATTAATGAGCAGTTCTTC
once	TRBD1	TRBV6-6	TRBJ1-2	CASSGGQGDGYTF	TGTGCCAGCAGTGGGGGACAGGGGGACGGCTACACCTTC
NA	TRBD1	TRBV5-1	TRBJ2-7	CASSIPGQDYEQYF	TGCGCCAGCAGCATACCCGGACAGGACTACGAGCAGTACTTC
NA	TRBD1	TRBV12-3/TRBV12-4	TRBJ1-2	CASSPLPGQGVYTF	TGTGCCAGCAGTCCACTACCGGGACAGGGGGTCTACACCTTC